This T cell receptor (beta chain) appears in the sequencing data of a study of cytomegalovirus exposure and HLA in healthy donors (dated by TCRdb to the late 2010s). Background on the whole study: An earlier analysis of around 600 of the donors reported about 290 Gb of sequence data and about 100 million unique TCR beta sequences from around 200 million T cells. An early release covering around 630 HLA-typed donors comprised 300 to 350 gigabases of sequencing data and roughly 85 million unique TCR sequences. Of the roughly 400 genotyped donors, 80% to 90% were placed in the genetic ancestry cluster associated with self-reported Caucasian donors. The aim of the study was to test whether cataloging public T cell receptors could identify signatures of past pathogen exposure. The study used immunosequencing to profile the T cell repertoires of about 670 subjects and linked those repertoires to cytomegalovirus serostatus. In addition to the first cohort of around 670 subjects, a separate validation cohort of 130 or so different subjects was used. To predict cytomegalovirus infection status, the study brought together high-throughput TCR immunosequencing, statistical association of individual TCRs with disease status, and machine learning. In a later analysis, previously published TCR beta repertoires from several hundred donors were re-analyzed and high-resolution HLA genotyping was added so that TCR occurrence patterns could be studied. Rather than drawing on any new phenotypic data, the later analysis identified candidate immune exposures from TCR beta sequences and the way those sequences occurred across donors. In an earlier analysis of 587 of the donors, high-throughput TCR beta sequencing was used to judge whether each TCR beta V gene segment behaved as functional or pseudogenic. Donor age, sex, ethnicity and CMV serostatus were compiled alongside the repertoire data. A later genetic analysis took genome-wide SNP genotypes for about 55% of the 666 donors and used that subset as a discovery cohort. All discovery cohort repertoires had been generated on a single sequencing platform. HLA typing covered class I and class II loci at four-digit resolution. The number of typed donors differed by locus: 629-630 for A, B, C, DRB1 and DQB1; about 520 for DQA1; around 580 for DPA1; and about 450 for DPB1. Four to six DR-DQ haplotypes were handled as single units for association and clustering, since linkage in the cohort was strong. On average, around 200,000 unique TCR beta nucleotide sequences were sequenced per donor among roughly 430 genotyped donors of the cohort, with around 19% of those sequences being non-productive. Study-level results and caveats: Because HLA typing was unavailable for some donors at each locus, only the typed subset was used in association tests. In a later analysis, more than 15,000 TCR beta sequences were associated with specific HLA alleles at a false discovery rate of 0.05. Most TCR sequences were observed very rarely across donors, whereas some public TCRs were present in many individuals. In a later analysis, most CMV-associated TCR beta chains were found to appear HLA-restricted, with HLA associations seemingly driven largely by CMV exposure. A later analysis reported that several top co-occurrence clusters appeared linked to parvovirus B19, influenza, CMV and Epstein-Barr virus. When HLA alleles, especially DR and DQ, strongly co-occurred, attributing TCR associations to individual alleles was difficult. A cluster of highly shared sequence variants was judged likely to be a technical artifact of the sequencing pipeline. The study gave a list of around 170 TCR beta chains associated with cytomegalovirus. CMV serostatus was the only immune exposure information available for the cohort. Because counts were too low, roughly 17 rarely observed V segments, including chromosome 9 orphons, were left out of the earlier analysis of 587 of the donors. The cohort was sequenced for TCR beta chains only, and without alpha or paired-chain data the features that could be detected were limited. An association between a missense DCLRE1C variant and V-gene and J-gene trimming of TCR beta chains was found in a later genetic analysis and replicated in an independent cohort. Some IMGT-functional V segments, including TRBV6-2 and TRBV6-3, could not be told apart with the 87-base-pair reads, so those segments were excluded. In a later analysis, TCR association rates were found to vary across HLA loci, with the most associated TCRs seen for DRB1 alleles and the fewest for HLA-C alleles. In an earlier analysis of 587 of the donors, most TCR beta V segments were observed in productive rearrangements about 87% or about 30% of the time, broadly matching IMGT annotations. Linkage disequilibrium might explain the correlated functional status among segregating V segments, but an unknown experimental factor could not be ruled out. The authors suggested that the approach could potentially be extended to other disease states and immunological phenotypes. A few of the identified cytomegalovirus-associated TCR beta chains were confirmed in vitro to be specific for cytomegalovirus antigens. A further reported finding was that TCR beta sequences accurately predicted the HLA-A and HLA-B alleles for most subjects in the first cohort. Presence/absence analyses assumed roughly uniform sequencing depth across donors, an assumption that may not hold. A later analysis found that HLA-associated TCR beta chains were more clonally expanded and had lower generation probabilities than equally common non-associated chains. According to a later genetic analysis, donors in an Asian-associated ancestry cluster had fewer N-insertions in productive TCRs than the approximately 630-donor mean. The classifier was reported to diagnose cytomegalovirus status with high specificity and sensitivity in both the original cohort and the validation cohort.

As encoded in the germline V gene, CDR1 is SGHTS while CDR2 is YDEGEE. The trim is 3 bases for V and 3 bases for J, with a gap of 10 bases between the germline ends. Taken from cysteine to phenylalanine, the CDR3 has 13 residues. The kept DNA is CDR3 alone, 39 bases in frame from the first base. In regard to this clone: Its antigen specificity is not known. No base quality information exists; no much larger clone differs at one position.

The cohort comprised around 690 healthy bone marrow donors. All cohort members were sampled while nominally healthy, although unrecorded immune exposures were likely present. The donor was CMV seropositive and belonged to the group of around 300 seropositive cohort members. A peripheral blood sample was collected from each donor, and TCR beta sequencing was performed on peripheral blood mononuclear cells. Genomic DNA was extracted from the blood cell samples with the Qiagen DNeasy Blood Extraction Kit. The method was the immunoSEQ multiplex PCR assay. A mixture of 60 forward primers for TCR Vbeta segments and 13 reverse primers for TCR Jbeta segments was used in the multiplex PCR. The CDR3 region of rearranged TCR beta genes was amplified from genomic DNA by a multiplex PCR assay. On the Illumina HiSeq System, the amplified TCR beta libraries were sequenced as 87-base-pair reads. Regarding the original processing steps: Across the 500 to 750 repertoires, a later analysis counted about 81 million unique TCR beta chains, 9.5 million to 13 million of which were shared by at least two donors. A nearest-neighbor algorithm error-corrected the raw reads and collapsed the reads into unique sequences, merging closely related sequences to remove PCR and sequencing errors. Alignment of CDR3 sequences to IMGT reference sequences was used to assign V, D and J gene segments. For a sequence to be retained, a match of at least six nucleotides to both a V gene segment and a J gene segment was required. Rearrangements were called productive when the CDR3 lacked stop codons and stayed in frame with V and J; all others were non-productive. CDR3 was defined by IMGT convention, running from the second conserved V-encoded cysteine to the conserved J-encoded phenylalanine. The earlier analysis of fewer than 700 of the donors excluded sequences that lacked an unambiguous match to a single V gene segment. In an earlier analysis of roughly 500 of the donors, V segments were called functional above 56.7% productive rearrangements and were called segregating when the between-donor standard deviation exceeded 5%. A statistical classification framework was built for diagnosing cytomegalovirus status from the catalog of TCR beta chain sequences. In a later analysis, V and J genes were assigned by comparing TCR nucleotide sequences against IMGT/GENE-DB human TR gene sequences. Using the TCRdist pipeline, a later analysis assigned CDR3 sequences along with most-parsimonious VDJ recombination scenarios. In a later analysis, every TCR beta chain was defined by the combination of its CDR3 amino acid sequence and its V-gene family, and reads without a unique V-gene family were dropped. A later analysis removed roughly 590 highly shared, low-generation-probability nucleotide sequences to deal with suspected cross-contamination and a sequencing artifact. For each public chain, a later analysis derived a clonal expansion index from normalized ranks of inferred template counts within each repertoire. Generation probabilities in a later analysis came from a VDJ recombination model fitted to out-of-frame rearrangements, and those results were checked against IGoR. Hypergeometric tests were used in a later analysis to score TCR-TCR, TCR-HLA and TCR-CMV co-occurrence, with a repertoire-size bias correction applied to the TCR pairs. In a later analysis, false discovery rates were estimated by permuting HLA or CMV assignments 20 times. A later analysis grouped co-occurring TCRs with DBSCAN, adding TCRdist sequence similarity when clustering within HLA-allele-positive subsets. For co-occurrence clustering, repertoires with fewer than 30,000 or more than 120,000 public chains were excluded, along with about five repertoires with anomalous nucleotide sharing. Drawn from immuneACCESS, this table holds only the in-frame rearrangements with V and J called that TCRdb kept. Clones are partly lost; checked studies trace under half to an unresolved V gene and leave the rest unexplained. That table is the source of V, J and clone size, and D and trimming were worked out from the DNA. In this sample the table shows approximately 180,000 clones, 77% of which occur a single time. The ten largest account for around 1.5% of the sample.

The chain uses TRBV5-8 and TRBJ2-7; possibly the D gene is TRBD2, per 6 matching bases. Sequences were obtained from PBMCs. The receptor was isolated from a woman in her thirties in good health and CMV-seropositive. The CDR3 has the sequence CASSWAGYYEQYF. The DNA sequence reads TGTGCCAGCAGCTGGGCGGGGTACTACGAGCAGTACTTC.